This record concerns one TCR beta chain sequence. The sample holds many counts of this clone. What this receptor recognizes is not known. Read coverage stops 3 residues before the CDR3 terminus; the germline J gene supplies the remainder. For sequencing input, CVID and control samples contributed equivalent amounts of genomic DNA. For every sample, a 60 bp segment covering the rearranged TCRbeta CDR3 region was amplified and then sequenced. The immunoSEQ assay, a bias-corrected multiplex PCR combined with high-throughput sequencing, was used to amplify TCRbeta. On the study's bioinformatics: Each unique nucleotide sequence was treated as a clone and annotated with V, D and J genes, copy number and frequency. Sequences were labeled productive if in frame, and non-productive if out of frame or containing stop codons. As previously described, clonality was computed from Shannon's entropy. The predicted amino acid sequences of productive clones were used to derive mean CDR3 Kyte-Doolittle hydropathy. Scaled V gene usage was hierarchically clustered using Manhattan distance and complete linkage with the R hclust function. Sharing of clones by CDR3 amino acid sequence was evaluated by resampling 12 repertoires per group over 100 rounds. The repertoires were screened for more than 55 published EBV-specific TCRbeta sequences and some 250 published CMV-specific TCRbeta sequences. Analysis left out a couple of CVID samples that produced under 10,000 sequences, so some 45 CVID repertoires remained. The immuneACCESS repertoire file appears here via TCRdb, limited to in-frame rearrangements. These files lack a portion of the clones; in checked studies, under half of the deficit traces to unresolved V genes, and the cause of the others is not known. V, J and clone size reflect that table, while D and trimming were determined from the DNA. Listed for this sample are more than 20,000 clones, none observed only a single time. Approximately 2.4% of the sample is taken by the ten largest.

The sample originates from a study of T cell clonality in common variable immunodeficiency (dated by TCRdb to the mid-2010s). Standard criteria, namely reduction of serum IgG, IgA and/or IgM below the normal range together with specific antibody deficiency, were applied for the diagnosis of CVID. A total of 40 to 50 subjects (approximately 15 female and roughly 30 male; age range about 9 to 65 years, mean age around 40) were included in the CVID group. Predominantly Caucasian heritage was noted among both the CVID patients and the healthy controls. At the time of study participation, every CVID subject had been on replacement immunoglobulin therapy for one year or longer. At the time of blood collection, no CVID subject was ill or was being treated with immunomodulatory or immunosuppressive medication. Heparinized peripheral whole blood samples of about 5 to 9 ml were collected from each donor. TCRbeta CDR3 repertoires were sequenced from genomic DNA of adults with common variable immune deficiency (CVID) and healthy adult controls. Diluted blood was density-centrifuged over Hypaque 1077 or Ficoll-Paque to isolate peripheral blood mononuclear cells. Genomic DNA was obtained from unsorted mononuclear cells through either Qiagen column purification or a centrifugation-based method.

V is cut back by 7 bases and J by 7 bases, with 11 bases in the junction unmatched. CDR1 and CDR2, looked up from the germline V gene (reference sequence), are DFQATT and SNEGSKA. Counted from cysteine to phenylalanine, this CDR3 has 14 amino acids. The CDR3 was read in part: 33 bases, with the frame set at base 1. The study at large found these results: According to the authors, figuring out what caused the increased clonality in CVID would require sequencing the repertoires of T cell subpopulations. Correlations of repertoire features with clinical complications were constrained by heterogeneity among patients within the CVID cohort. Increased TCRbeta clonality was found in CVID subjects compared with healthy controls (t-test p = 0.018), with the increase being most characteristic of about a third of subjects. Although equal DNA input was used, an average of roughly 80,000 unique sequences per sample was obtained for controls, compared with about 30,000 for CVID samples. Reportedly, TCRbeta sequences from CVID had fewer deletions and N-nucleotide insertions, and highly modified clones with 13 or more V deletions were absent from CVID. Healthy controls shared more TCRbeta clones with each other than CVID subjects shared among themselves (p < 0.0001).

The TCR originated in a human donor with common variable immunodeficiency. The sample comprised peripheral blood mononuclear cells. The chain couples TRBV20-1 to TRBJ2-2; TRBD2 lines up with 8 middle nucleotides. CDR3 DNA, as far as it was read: TGCAGTGTCGAACCGGGGGGGCCGGTCGGGGAG. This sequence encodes CSVEPGGPVGE. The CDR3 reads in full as CSVEPGGPVGELFF.